The 3 T cell receptor beta chains given below trace back to one sample, sequenced in a study of OX40 agonist ivuxolimab in advanced cancers. Library generation was performed with the immunoSEQ multiplex PCR assay. TCRdb took this table from immuneACCESS and kept in-frame rearrangements with V and J called. Such tables lack part of the clones; where checked against another copy, unresolved V genes explain under half of the gap, and the rest is unexplained. Within this sample are tens of thousands of clones, with 86% of them counted one time only. The leading ten clones occupy 0.85% to 1% of the sample. The sample here was CD4+ or CD8+ T cells sorted from blood, taken in a trial of the OX40 agonist ivuxolimab. These receptors were obtained from an adult with an advanced solid tumor such as melanoma, head and neck, liver or kidney cancer.

The chain links TRBV7-2 to TRBJ1-4; no clear D. The V gene's germline CDR1 is SGHTA and CDR2 FQGNSA. Trimming removed 1 base from V and 0 bases from J, with 12 bases in between. The CDR3 consists of 17 residues. The CDR3 sequence is CASSLEPHPTTNEKLFF. In DNA, the CDR3 is TGTGCCAGCAGCTTAGAACCCCACCCTACAACTAATGAAAAACTGTTTTTT.

This clone turned up a few times. The chain uses TRBV10-3 and TRBJ2-2, with 10 positions matching TRBD2. Germline-derived CDR1 and CDR2 are ENHRY and SYGVKD. Unmatched junction bases numbered 12, after V lost 0 bases and J lost 2 bases. CDR3 length: 20 amino acids. The CDR3 is CAISESVLKREGGNTGELFF. CDR3 in DNA: TGTGCCATCAGTGAGTCGGTATTGAAGCGGGAGGGAGGTAACACCGGGGAGCTGTTTTTT.

The sample holds one count of this clone. The J gene is TRBJ1-2, the V gene TRBV5-1; unclear D gene. Germline CDR1 reads SGHRS; CDR2 reads YFSETQ. This CDR3 comprises 13 residues. Trimming removed 3 bases at V and 2 bases at J, with 8 bases between. Written as DNA, the CDR3 is TGCGCCAGCAGCTGGTCCACAAACTATGGCTACACCTTC. This codes for CASSWSTNYGYTF.